Given below is one T cell receptor beta chain in context. The antigen is unknown. This entry comes from a study of T cell responses to AZD1222 COVID-19 vaccine. Study outcomes and limitations: A mostly white British donor set with more females was recruited, and clonal diversity was possibly underestimated. Spike was spanned by vaccine-associated CD4 TCRs, with dominance at 160-218 and 743-854.

Germline lookup yields CDR1 LNHDA and CDR2 SQIVND (reference sequence). V was shortened by 3 bases and J by 6 bases, with 6 bases between the two germline ends. The CDR3 runs 11 residues. Here immunoSEQ multiplex PCR was the method, and the copy in TCRdb shows in-frame clones only, minus some. In the table there are about 120,000 clones, roughly 85% of which are singletons. The rearrangement uses TRBV19 and TRBJ2-7; unclear D gene. The sample here was peripheral blood, taken on day 0 of MenACWY control vaccination. The clonotype was recovered from an adult in good health. CDR3: CASSMVSEQYF. As DNA, the CDR3 is TGTGCCAGTAGTATGGTCTCCGAGCAGTACTTC.